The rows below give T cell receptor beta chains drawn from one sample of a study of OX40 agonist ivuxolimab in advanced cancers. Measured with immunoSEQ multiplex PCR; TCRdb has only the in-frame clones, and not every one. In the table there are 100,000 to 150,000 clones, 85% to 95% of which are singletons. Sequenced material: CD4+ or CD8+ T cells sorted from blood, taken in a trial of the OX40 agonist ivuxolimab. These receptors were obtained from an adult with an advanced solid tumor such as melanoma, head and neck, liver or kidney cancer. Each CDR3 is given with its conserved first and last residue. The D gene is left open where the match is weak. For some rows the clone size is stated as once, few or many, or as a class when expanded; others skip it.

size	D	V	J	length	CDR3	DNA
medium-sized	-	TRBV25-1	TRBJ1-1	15	CASSESRGWNTEAFF	TGTGCCAGCAGTGAGTCCAGGGGTTGGAACACTGAAGCTTTCTTT
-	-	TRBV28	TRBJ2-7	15	CASSLTRGTSYEQYF	TGTGCCAGCAGTCTCACCCGAGGCACTTCCTACGAGCAGTACTTC
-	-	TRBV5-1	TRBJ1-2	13	CASSNQGPPGYTF	TGCGCCAGCAGCAATCAGGGCCCTCCGGGCTACACCTTC
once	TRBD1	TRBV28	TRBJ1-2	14	CASRNTGGSYGYTF	TGTGCCAGCAGGAACACAGGGGGGTCCTATGGCTACACCTTC
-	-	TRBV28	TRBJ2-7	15	CASGPISPGSYEQYF	TGTGCCAGCGGGCCTATTTCTCCAGGCTCCTACGAGCAGTACTTC
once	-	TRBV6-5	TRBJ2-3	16	CASSYGGGRGTDTQYF	TGTGCCAGCAGTTACGGTGGAGGGCGAGGCACAGATACGCAGTATTTT
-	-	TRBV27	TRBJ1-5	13	CASSLGRTRPQHF	TGTGCCAGCAGTTTAGGTCGGACGCGGCCCCAGCATTTT
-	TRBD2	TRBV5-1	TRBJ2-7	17	CASSGTSGIEGKNEQYF	TGCGCCAGCAGCGGGACTAGCGGGATAGAGGGGAAAAACGAGCAGTACTTC
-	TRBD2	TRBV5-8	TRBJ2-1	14	CASSPYTGLAGQFF	TGTGCCAGCAGCCCCTATACGGGACTAGCGGGGCAGTTCTTC
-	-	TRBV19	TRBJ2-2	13	CASRVRQGGELFF	TGTGCCAGTAGGGTCAGGCAGGGCGGGGAGCTGTTTTTT
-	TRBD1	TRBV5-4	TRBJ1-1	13	CASSLAGQGGAFF	TGTGCCAGCAGCTTGGCGGGACAGGGAGGCGCTTTCTTT
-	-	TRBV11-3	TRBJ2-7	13	CASSLQGQYEQYF	TGTGCCAGCAGCTTACAGGGCCAATACGAGCAGTACTTC
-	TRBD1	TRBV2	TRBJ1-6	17	CASSRQGASSYNSPLHF	TGTGCCAGCAGTAGACAGGGGGCGAGCTCCTATAATTCACCCCTCCACTTT
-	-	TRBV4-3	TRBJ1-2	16	CASSQDPATTNYGYTF	TGCGCCAGCAGCCAAGATCCGGCCACCACTAACTATGGCTACACCTTC
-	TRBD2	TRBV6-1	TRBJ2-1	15	CASSDGTSGRVEQFF	TGTGCCAGCAGTGATGGGACTAGCGGGAGAGTGGAGCAGTTCTTC
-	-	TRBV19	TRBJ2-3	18	CASSIDSSSEGLKDTQYF	TGTGCCAGTAGTATAGATAGTAGTTCCGAAGGGCTAAAAGATACGCAGTATTTT
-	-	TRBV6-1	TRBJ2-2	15	CASTRRGLNTGELFF	TGTGCCAGCACCAGAAGAGGACTGAACACCGGGGAGCTGTTTTTT
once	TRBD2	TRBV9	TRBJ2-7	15	CASSVGGGGQDEQYF	TGTGCCAGCAGCGTAGGTGGGGGAGGGCAGGACGAGCAGTACTTC
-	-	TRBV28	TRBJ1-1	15	CASSITARAATEAFF	TGTGCCAGCAGTATTACAGCTCGGGCGGCCACTGAAGCTTTCTTT
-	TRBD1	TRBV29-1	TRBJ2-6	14	CSVEVGQEDNVLTF	TGCAGCGTTGAAGTGGGACAGGAAGACAACGTCCTGACTTTC
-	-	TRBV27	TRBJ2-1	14	CASSPRGSYNEQFF	TGTGCCAGCAGTCCCCGAGGGTCCTACAATGAGCAGTTCTTC
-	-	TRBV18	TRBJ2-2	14	CASSPGSDRGELFF	TGTGCCAGCTCACCTGGTAGCGACCGCGGGGAGCTGTTTTTT
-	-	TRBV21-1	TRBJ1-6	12	CASSKVSSPLHF	TGTGCCAGCAGCAAAGTGTCTTCACCCCTCCACTTT
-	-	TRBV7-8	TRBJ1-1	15	CASSLEGDRGTEAFF	TGTGCCAGCAGCTTAGAAGGGGACCGAGGCACTGAAGCTTTCTTT
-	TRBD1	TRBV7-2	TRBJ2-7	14	CATRTGTGNDEQYF	TGTGCCACAAGAACCGGGACAGGGAACGACGAGCAGTACTTC
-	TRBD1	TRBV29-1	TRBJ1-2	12	CSVGTGDYGYTF	TGCAGCGTTGGGACAGGGGACTATGGCTACACCTTC
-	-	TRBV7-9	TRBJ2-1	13	CASSSQTSNRGFF	TGTGCCAGCAGCTCGCAAACTAGCAATCGGGGGTTCTTC
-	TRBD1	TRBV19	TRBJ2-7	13	CASSRDSSYEQYF	TGTGCCAGTAGTCGGGACAGCTCCTACGAGCAGTACTTC
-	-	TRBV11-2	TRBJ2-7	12	CASSPGQTGQYF	TGTGCCAGCAGCCCGGGACAAACTGGGCAGTACTTC